This is a list of T cell receptor beta chains from one sample in a study of T cell changes during pregnancy in multiple sclerosis. Sequencing was performed with immunoSEQ multiplex PCR; in TCRdb, only in-frame clones are kept and a portion is missing. The sample shows about 43,000 clones, roughly 90% of them seen only once. Material: peripheral blood, obtained in the second trimester of pregnancy. These receptors came from a female donor in good health, enrolled as a control in a pregnancy study. CDR3s include the opening cysteine and the closing phenylalanine or tryptophan. Each record gives: CDR3 DNA, CDR3 protein, clone size, D gene, V gene, J gene. The D gene is left open where the match is weak. Only part of the rows carry a size: once, few, many, or a class if the clone is expanded.

CDR3 DNA: TGTGCCATCAGTGAGGTAGCGAGCGAGCAGTACTTC; CDR3 protein: CAISEVASEQYF; clone size: NA; D gene: NA; V gene: TRBV10-3; J gene: TRBJ2-7
CDR3 DNA: TGCGCCAGCAGCCAGACTAGCGGGGGACTCACAGATACGCAGTATTTT; CDR3 protein: CASSQTSGGLTDTQYF; clone size: NA; D gene: TRBD2; V gene: TRBV4-1; J gene: TRBJ2-3
CDR3 DNA: TGTGCCTGGAGTGTACTAGCGGGTCCCACAGATACGCAGTATTTT; CDR3 protein: CAWSVLAGPTDTQYF; clone size: few; D gene: TRBD2; V gene: TRBV30; J gene: TRBJ2-3
CDR3 DNA: TGTGCCAGCAGTTTACGGGGATTTACTGAAGCTTTCTTT; CDR3 protein: CASSLRGFTEAFF; clone size: NA; D gene: NA; V gene: TRBV27; J gene: TRBJ1-1
CDR3 DNA: TGCGCCAGCAGCTTCGGACAGGGGGCATCCTACGAGCAGTACTTC; CDR3 protein: CASSFGQGASYEQYF; clone size: NA; D gene: TRBD1; V gene: TRBV5-1; J gene: TRBJ2-7
CDR3 DNA: TGTGCCAGCTCGGCGGACAGGGGCAACACTGAAGCTTTCTTT; CDR3 protein: CASSADRGNTEAFF; clone size: NA; D gene: TRBD1; V gene: TRBV18; J gene: TRBJ1-1
CDR3 DNA: TGCGCCAGCAGCCATGGGCAACAGAGGGGGCCGTATGAAAAACTGTTTTTT; CDR3 protein: CASSHGQQRGPYEKLFF; clone size: NA; D gene: TRBD1; V gene: TRBV4-3; J gene: TRBJ1-4
CDR3 DNA: TGTGCCAGCAGTTACCTCCCGGGAGGGGGGTACGAGCAGTACTTC; CDR3 protein: CASSYLPGGGYEQYF; clone size: NA; D gene: TRBD2; V gene: TRBV6-5; J gene: TRBJ2-7
CDR3 DNA: TGTGCCAGCAGTTACTCCCCGGGACAACCCTACAATGAGCAGTTCTTC; CDR3 protein: CASSYSPGQPYNEQFF; clone size: once; D gene: NA; V gene: TRBV6-5; J gene: TRBJ2-1
CDR3 DNA: TGTGCCAGTACCAGTGCTGGAAACACCATATATTTT; CDR3 protein: CASTSAGNTIYF; clone size: NA; D gene: NA; V gene: TRBV19; J gene: TRBJ1-3
CDR3 DNA: TGTGCCAGCACCGAACGGGGCGGGGCCCATCAGCCCCAGCATTTT; CDR3 protein: CASTERGGAHQPQHF; clone size: NA; D gene: NA; V gene: TRBV6-1; J gene: TRBJ1-5
CDR3 DNA: TGCAGCGTTGAGTCCGGCACAGATACGCAGTATTTT; CDR3 protein: CSVESGTDTQYF; clone size: NA; D gene: NA; V gene: TRBV29-1; J gene: TRBJ2-3
CDR3 DNA: TGTGCCAGCAGCTTGGTGTGGACAGCTCCCTCCTACGAGCAGTACTTC; CDR3 protein: CASSLVWTAPSYEQYF; clone size: NA; D gene: NA; V gene: TRBV5-6; J gene: TRBJ2-7
CDR3 DNA: TGTGCCTGGAGACTAGCGTCGCACTCCTACGAGCAGTACTTC; CDR3 protein: CAWRLASHSYEQYF; clone size: NA; D gene: TRBD2; V gene: TRBV30; J gene: TRBJ2-7
CDR3 DNA: TGCGCGTCGCGGGGCGGGAGTCCTTACGAGCAGTACTTC; CDR3 protein: CASRGGSPYEQYF; clone size: NA; D gene: TRBD2; V gene: TRBV5-1; J gene: TRBJ2-7
CDR3 DNA: TGTGCCAGCAGTCCTGTTCCGAATGAAAAACTGTTTTTT; CDR3 protein: CASSPVPNEKLFF; clone size: NA; D gene: NA; V gene: TRBV7-9; J gene: TRBJ1-4
CDR3 DNA: TGTGCCAGCAGCTTAGGGCGGGGCCCCTCCTACGAGCAGTACTTC; CDR3 protein: CASSLGRGPSYEQYF; clone size: once; D gene: NA; V gene: TRBV13; J gene: TRBJ2-7
CDR3 DNA: TGTGCCAGCAGCTTACGTCAGGGCTTCCTGAACACTGAAGCTTTCTTT; CDR3 protein: CASSLRQGFLNTEAFF; clone size: few; D gene: NA; V gene: TRBV7-9; J gene: TRBJ1-1
CDR3 DNA: TGTGCCAGCAGCTTAGGGGGTACGGTAGCGTTGCGCTCCTACGAGCAGTACTTC; CDR3 protein: CASSLGGTVALRSYEQYF; clone size: NA; D gene: NA; V gene: TRBV7-2; J gene: TRBJ2-7
CDR3 DNA: TGTGCCAGTTTCAGGGCTCCAGAAGCTTTCTTT; CDR3 protein: CASFRAPEAFF; clone size: few; D gene: NA; V gene: TRBV19; J gene: TRBJ1-1
CDR3 DNA: TGTGCCAGTAGTATCAGGCAGAATAATTCACCCCTCCACTTT; CDR3 protein: CASSIRQNNSPLHF; clone size: NA; D gene: NA; V gene: TRBV19; J gene: TRBJ1-6
CDR3 DNA: TGCGCCAGCAGCTCGGAGGTAGCTGATCACACCATATATTTT; CDR3 protein: CASSSEVADHTIYF; clone size: NA; D gene: NA; V gene: TRBV5-1; J gene: TRBJ1-3
CDR3 DNA: TGTGCCACCCTGGACCCGGTCAGGGCAGATACGCAGTATTTT; CDR3 protein: CATLDPVRADTQYF; clone size: NA; D gene: NA; V gene: TRBV6-6; J gene: TRBJ2-3
CDR3 DNA: TGTGCCAGCAGCTTTCCCACTAGCGGAAACAATGAGCAGTTCTTC; CDR3 protein: CASSFPTSGNNEQFF; clone size: NA; D gene: TRBD2; V gene: TRBV13; J gene: TRBJ2-1
CDR3 DNA: TGTGCCGGAGGGGTAGTCTCCTACGAGCAGTACTTC; CDR3 protein: CAGGVVSYEQYF; clone size: NA; D gene: NA; V gene: TRBV19; J gene: TRBJ2-7
CDR3 DNA: TGTGCCAGTACCCATGCCGCTAGCGGGAGCTTTGACGAGCAGTACTTC; CDR3 protein: CASTHAASGSFDEQYF; clone size: NA; D gene: TRBD2; V gene: TRBV19; J gene: TRBJ2-7
CDR3 DNA: TGCGCCAGCGCGCCGCGGACAGGGTCCCACGAGCAGTACTTC; CDR3 protein: CASAPRTGSHEQYF; clone size: NA; D gene: TRBD1; V gene: TRBV5-1; J gene: TRBJ2-7
CDR3 DNA: TGTGCCAGCAGTTACCCCCGGGACAGGTCCAATCAGCCCCAGCATTTT; CDR3 protein: CASSYPRDRSNQPQHF; clone size: NA; D gene: TRBD1; V gene: TRBV6-6; J gene: TRBJ1-5